The 5 T cell receptor beta chains presented below share a single source sample, sequenced in a study of cytomegalovirus exposure and HLA in healthy donors. With 60 Vbeta and 13 Jbeta primers, the PCR was carried out. TCRdb's copy holds only in-frame clones and misses some; the assay was immunoSEQ multiplex PCR. The sample has 110,000 or so clones; approximately 74% are singletons. Sequenced input: PBMCs. Receptors were obtained from a woman in her 40s in good health and CMV-seropositive.

The chain employs TRBV7-2 and TRBJ2-2, with 14 bases identical to TRBD2. Losses at the gene ends were 5 bases for V and 2 bases for J; bases not matched to a gene: 1. The germline V gene encodes CDR1 SGHTA and CDR2 FQGNSA. The CDR3 is 16 amino acids. CDR3 nucleotides: TGTGCCAGCAGCGGGACTAGCGGGAGTAACACCGGGGAGCTGTTTTTT. This sequence encodes CASSGTSGSNTGELFF.

V usage is TRBV19 and J usage is TRBJ1-6; TRBD1 aligns across 7 bases. Germline V gene sequence: CDR1 LNHDA, CDR2 SQIVND (reference sequence). CDR3 length: 14 residues. The ends lost 5 bases at V and 7 bases at J; junction bases unmatched: 5. The CDR3 sequence: CASSLTGRNSPLHF. The CDR3 DNA reads TGTGCCAGTAGTTTGACAGGGAGGAATTCACCCCTCCACTTT.

The chain has TRBV25-1 and TRBJ1-1; TRBD1 might be the D (5 bases). Germline assignment: CDR1 MGHDK and CDR2 SYGVNS. The germline V and J ends were trimmed by 3 bases and 1 base, with 18 bases remaining between them. This CDR3 region has 17 residues. DNA for the CDR3: TGTGCCAGCAGTGATACTCCCATTTGGGGGGAGAACACTGAAGCTTTCTTT. Residues: CASSDTPIWGENTEAFF.

This rearrangement joins TRBV18 to TRBJ1-2; possibly TRBD1 for D (5 bases). In germline, CDR1 is KGHSH, CDR2 LQKENI. CDR3 size: 15 residues. The V end lost 1 base, the J end lost 3 bases, and 12 bases lay between the germline ends. The CDR3 here is CASSPRVPGDYGYTF. The CDR3 DNA sequence: TGTGCCAGCTCACCACGCGTCCCGGGGGACTATGGCTACACCTTC.

This clone has just one count. The chain has TRBV19 and TRBJ2-1; 8 positions match TRBD2. This CDR3 contains 15 residues. Germline V gene lookup returns CDR1 LNHDA and CDR2 SQIVND (reference sequence). J lost 0 bases, V lost 3 bases, and 1 base had no gene match. CDR3 protein: CASSMSGSSYNEQFF. CDR3 sequence (DNA): TGTGCCAGTAGTATGAGCGGGAGCTCCTACAATGAGCAGTTCTTC. Variable domain in full (rest from reference TRBV19 and TRBJ2-1): DGGITQSPKYLFRKEGQNVTLSCEQNLNHDAMYWYRQDPGQGLRLIYYSQIVNDFQKGDIAEGYSVSREKKESFPLTVTSAQKNPTAFYLCASSMSGSSYNEQFFGPGTRLTVL.